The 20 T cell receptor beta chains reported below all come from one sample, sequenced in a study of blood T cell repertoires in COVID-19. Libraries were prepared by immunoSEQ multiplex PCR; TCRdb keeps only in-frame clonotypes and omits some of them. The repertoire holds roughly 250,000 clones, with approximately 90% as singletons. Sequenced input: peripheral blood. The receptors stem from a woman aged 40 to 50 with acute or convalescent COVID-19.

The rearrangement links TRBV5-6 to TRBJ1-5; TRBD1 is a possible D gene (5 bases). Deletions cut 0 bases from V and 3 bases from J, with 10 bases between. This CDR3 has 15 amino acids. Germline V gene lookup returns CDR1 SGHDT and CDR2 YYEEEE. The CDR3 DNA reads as TGTGCCAGCAGCTTGGGCAGGGTTTCCAATCAGCCCCAGCATTTT. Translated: CASSLGRVSNQPQHF.

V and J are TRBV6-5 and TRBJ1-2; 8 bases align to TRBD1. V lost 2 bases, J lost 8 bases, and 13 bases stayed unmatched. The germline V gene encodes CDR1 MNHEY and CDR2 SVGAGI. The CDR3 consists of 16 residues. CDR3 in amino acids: CASSYGSGGDRSGYTF. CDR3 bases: TGTGCCAGCAGTTACGGGTCAGGGGGCGATAGAAGCGGCTACACCTTC.

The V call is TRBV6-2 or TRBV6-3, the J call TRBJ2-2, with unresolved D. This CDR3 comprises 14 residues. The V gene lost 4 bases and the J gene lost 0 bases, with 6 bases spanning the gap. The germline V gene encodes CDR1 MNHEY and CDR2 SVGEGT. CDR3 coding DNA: TGTGCCAGCAGTTTCTACGCGAACACCGGGGAGCTGTTTTTT. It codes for CASSFYANTGELFF.

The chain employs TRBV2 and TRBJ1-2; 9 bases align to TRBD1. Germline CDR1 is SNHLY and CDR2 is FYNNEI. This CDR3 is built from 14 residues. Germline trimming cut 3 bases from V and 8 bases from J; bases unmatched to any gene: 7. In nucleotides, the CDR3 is TGTGCCAGCAGTGATTACAGGGGGCTAGGAGGCTACACCTTC. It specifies CASSDYRGLGGYTF.

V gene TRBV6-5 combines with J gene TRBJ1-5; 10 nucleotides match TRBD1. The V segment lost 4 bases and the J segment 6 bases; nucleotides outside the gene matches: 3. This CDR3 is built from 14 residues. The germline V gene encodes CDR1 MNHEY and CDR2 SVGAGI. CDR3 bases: TGTGCCAGCAGTTCTAGGACAGGGGGTCAGCCCCAGCATTTT. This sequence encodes CASSSRTGGQPQHF.

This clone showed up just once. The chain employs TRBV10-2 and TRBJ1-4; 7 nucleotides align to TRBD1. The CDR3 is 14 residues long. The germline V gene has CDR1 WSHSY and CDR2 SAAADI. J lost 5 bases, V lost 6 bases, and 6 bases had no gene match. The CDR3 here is CASSSGQTNEKLFF. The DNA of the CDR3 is TGCGCCAGCAGCTCGGGACAGACGAATGAAAAACTGTTTTTT.

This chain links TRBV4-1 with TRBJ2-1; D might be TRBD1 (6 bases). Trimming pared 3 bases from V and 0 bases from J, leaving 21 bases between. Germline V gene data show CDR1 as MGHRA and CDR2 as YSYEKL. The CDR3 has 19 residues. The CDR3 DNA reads TGCGCCAGCAGCCACCTGTTATCCCGGGACACTCGCTCCTACAATGAGCAGTTCTTC. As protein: CASSHLLSRDTRSYNEQFF.

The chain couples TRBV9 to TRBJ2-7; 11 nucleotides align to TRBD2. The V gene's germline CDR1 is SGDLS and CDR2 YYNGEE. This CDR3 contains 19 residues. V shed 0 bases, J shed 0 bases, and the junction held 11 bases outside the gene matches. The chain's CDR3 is CASSVAQTSGASSSYEQYV. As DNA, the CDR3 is TGTGCCAGCAGCGTAGCTCAGACTAGCGGGGCCTCCAGCTCCTACGAGCAGTACGTC.

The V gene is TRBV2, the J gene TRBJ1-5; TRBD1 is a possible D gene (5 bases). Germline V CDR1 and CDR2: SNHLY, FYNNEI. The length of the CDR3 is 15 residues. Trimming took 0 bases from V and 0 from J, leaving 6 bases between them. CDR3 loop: CASSEAGVSNQPQHF. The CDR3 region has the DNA TGTGCCAGCAGTGAAGCAGGGGTTAGCAATCAGCCCCAGCATTTT.

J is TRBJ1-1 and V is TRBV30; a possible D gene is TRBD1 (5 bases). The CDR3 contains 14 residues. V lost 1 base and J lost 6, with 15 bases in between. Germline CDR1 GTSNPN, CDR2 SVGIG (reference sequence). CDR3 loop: CAWSEGIGFAEAFF. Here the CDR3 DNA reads TGTGCCTGGAGTGAGGGGATAGGCTTCGCTGAAGCTTTCTTT.

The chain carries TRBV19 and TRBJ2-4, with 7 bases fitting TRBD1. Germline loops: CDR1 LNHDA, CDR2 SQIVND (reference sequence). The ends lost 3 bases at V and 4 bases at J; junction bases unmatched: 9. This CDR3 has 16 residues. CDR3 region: CASSIVGQQGKNIQYF. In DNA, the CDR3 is TGTGCCAGTAGTATCGTGGGACAGCAGGGAAAAAACATTCAGTACTTC.

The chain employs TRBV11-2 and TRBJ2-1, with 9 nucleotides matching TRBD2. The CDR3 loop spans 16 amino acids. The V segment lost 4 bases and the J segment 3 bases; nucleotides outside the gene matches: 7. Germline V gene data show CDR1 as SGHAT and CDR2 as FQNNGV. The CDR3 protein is CASSSIAGALYNEQFF. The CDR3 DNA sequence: TGTGCCAGCAGCTCCATAGCGGGGGCGCTCTACAATGAGCAGTTCTTC.

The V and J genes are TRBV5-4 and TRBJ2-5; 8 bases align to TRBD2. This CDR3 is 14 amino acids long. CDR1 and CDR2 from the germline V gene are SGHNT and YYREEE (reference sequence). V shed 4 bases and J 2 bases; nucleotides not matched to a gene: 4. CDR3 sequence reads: CASSKAGAQETQYF. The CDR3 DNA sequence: TGTGCCAGCAGCAAAGCGGGGGCGCAAGAGACCCAGTACTTC.

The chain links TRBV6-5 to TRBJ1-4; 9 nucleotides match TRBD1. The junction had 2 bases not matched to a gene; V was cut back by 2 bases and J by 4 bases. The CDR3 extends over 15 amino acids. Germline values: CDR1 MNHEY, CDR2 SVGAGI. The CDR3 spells CASSYGDRDNEKLFF. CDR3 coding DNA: TGTGCCAGCAGTTACGGGGACAGGGATAATGAAAAACTGTTTTTT.

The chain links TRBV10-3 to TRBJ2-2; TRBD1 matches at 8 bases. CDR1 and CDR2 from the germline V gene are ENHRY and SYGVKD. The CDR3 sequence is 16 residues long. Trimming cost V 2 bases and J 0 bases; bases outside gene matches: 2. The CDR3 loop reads CAISEPTGANTGELFF. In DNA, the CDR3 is TGTGCCATCAGTGAGCCGACAGGGGCGAACACCGGGGAGCTGTTTTTT.

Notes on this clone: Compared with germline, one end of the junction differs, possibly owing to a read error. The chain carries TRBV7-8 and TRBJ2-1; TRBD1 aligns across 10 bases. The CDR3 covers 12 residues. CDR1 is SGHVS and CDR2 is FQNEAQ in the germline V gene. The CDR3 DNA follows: TGTGCCAGCAGCCGTGAAGGACAGGGGGGAATCTTC. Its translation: CASSREGQGGIF. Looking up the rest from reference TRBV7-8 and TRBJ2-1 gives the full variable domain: GAGVSQSPRYKVAKRGQDVALRCDPISGHVSLFWYQQALGQGPEFLTYFQNEAQLDKSGLPSDRFFAERPEGSVSTLKIQRTQQEDSAVYLCASSREGQGGIFGPGTRLTVL.

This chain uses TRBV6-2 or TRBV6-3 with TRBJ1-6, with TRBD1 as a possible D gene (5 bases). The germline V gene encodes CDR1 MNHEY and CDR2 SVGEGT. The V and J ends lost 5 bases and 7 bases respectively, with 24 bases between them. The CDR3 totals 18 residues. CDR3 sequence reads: CASSQQTVSPGRNSPLHF. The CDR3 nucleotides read TGTGCCAGCAGTCAACAGACAGTCTCGCCAGGACGAAATTCACCCCTCCACTTT.

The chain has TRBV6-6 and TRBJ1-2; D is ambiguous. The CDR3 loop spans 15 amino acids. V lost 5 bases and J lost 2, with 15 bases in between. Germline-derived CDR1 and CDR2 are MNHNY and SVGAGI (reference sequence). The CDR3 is CASSLLTGKNYGYTF. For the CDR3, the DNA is TGTGCCAGCAGTCTCCTGACCGGGAAGAACTATGGCTACACCTTC.

The CDR3 sequence: CASSYSMGGGYTF. The DNA for the CDR3 is TGTGCCAGCAGTTACTCGATGGGGGGTGGCTACACCTTC. V is TRBV6-5 and J is TRBJ1-2; a possible D gene is TRBD1 (5 bases). This CDR3 contains 13 residues. From germline, CDR1 is MNHEY and CDR2 SVGAGI. V lost 0 bases and J 7 bases, leaving 9 bases between the germline ends.

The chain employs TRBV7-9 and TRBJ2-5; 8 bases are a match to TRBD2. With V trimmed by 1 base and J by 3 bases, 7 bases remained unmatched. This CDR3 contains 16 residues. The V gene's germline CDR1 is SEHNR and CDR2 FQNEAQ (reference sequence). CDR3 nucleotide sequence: TGTGCCAGCAGCTTAGACGGGGGGGCTGTAGAAGAGACCCAGTACTTC. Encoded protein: CASSLDGGAVEETQYF. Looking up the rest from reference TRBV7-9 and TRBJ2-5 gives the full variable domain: DTGVSQNPRHKITKRGQNVTFRCDPISEHNRLYWYRQTLGQGPEFLTYFQNEAQLEKSRLLSDRFSAERPKGSFSTLEIQRTEQGDSAMYLCASSLDGGAVEETQYFGPGTRLLVL.